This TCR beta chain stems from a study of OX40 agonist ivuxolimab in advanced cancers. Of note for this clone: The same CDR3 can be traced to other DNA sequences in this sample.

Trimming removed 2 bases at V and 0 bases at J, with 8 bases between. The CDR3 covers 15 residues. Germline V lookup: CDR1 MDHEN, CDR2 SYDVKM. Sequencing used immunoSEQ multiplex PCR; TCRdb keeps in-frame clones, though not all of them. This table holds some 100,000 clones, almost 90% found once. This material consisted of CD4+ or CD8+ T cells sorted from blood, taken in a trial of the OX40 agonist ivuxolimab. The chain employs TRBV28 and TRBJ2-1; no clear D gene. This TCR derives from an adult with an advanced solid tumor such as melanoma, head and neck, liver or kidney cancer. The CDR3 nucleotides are TGTGCCAGCAGTTTAACCCTGAGCTCCTACAATGAGCAGTTCTTC. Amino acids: CASSLTLSSYNEQFF.